The 8 T cell receptor beta chains below come from one sample, sequenced in a study of Graves' ophthalmopathy and Graves' hyperthyroidism. The authors amplified TCR beta CDR3 regions, and they did so from RNA transcripts for repertoire sequencing. Amplification began with first-round RT-PCR using HTBI primers, then second-round multiplex PCR was performed. Using its own MiXCR run on the multiplex PCR reads, TCRdb lists one record per CDR3 protein. Here the sample spans roughly 220,000 distinct CDR3 sequences, 45% being singletons. The sample taken for sequencing was peripheral blood. The receptors originated from an adult man with Graves' ophthalmopathy.

The chain is built from TRBV5-1 and TRBJ1-1, with 9 bases fitting TRBD1. CDR3 length equals 14 residues. V gave up 3 bases and J gave up 8 bases; unmatched junction bases: 8. The germline CDR1 and CDR2 sequences are SGHRS and YFSETQ. The CDR3 nucleotides are TGCGCCAGCAGCTCCGGGGACAGGGTCCTCGAAGCTTTCTTT. Protein: CASSSGDRVLEAFF.

This clonotype was seen more than once but under ten times. The chain uses TRBV20-1 and TRBJ1-1, with D perhaps TRBD1 (6 bases). Germline V gene sequence: CDR1 DFQATT, CDR2 SNEGSKA (reference sequence). V lost 5 bases, J lost 4 bases, and 14 bases lay in between. This CDR3 has 13 amino acids. The CDR3 sequence is CSALEGGRTEAFF. CDR3 nucleotides: TGCAGTGCTCTAGAAGGGGGGCGCACTGAAGCTTTCTTT.

This clonotype was detected a few times. This sequence joins TRBV20-1 and TRBJ2-7; TRBD2 aligns across 10 bases. This CDR3 contains 16 residues. Per the germline V gene, CDR1 is DFQATT and CDR2 is SNEGSKA (reference sequence). V lost 1 base to trimming and J lost 2 bases; unmatched junction nucleotides: 8. The CDR3 bases are TGCAGTGCTAGAGCCCCTAGCGGGAGAGCACCCTACGAGCAGTACTTC. Its protein is CSARAPSGRAPYEQYF.

This clonotype has only a few counts. This chain's CDR3 is CASSQDTGAYSNQPQHF. In DNA, the CDR3 is TGTGCCAGCAGCCAAGATACAGGGGCTTATAGCAATCAGCCCCAGCATTTT. The J gene is TRBJ1-5, the V gene TRBV3-1, with 7 bases identical to TRBD1. V trimming: 0 bases; J trimming: 0 bases; junction bases outside the gene matches: 5. This CDR3 has 17 residues. Germline V CDR1 and CDR2: LGHDT, YNNKEL (reference sequence).

This sequence joins TRBV29-1 and TRBJ2-6, with D perhaps matching TRBD1 (6 bases). CDR1 is SQVTM, CDR2 ANQGSEA, per germline. Trimming pared 7 bases from V and 0 bases from J, leaving 7 bases between. This CDR3 has 13 residues. The CDR3 DNA reads as TGCAGCGCACAGGGCTCTGGGGCCAACGTCCTGACTTTC. It specifies CSAQGSGANVLTF.

The V gene is TRBV2, the J gene TRBJ2-1, with 7 bases that match TRBD1. With V trimmed by 5 bases and J by 7 bases, 14 bases remained unmatched. This CDR3 is 16 amino acids long. Germline V CDR1 and CDR2: SNHLY, FYNNEI. The CDR3 nucleotides are TGTGCCAGCAGTTACGCACAGGGGTTCCCTGAGAATGAGCAGTTCTTC. It translates to CASSYAQGFPENEQFF. Together with reference TRBV2 and TRBJ2-1, the CDR3 gives the full variable domain: EPEVTQTPSHQVTQMGQEVILRCVPISNHLYFYWYRQILGQKVEFLVSFYNNEISEKSEIFDDQFSVERPDGSNFTLKIRSTKLEDSAMYFCASSYAQGFPENEQFFGPGTRLTVL.

The J gene is TRBJ1-1, the V gene TRBV7-2; no clear D. This CDR3 region has 14 residues. From germline, CDR1 is SGHTA and CDR2 FQGNSA. V lost 5 bases, J lost 5 bases, and 15 bases lay in between. The CDR3 here is CASSVMAGRTEAFF. The CDR3 nucleotides read TGTGCCAGCAGCGTGATGGCGGGGAGGACTGAAGCTTTCTTT. Complete variable domain (other parts from reference TRBV7-2 and TRBJ1-1): GAGVSQSPSNKVTEKGKDVELRCDPISGHTALYWYRQSLGQGLEFLIYFQGNSAPDKSGLPSDRFSAERTGGSVSTLTIQRTQQEDSAVYLCASSVMAGRTEAFFGQGTRLTVV.

In its sample, this clonotype was seen many times. The chain joins TRBV2 to TRBJ1-2; D uncertain. CDR3 length: 12 amino acids. CDR1 is SNHLY and CDR2 is FYNNEI in the germline V gene. V shed 7 bases and J shed 6 bases, with 12 bases lying between them. The CDR3, as DNA: TGTGCCAGCACCGTGTCAGTGGATGGCTACACCTTC. It yields the protein CASTVSVDGYTF.